This TCR beta chain was sequenced in a study of cytomegalovirus exposure and HLA in healthy donors. Study findings and constraints: Specific recognition of CMV antigens was confirmed in vitro for a few chains (all CMV-associated). Earlier analysis yielded a pattern in which most TCR beta V segments were productive about 90% or about 30% of the time. TCR beta V- and J-gene trimming was later associated with a missense DCLRE1C variant. Beyond CMV serostatus, there was no information to go on about immune exposure.

About this clone itself: What it binds is unknown.

60 Vbeta and 13 Jbeta primers were used in PCR. Here immunoSEQ multiplex PCR was the method, and the copy in TCRdb shows in-frame clones only, minus some. The sample yields tens of thousands of clones, about 75% seen once. CDR3 length equals 15 residues. Trimming stripped 7 bases from V and 1 base from J, with 16 bases between. Germline CDR1 reads SNHLY; CDR2 reads FYNNEI. This sequence joins TRBV2 and TRBJ1-2; D perhaps matches TRBD1 (6 bases). This clonotype originated in a young man in good health and CMV-seronegative. Material for sequencing was PBMCs. The CDR3 bases are TGTGCCAGCACCCTACGGACAGAGAGTAACTATGGCTACACCTTC. Its protein is CASTLRTESNYGYTF.